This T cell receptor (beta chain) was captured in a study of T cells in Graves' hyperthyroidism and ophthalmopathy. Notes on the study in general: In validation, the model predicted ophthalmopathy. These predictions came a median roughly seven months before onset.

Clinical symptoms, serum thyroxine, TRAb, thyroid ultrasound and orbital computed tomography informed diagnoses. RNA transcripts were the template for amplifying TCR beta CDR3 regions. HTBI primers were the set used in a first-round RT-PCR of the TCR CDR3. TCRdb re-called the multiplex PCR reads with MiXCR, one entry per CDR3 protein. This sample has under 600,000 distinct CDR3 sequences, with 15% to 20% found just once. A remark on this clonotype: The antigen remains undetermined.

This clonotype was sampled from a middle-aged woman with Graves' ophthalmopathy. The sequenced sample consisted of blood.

This CDR3 reads CARGEGSRPVTGELFF. The CDR3 nucleotides are TGTGCCAGAGGGGAGGGTAGTCGACCGGTTACCGGGGAGCTGTTTTTT. The chain recombines TRBV2 with TRBJ2-2, with TRBD2 matching over 7 bases. CDR3 length: 16 residues. Looked up from germline, CDR1 is SNHLY and CDR2 is FYNNEI. After removal of 9 bases from V and 5 bases from J, the junction contained 15 bases not matched to a gene. Drawing the rest from reference TRBV2 and TRBJ2-2, the complete variable domain is EPEVTQTPSHQVTQMGQEVILRCVPISNHLYFYWYRQILGQKVEFLVSFYNNEISEKSEIFDDQFSVERPDGSNFTLKIRSTKLEDSAMYFCARGEGSRPVTGELFFGEGSRLTVL.